This paragraph covers one TCR beta chain sequence. This sample is part of a study of blood T cell repertoires in COVID-19. Whole-study context: COVID-19 samples from acute and convalescent phases originated in the United States, Italy and Spain. T cells, B-cell-depleted T cells, or PBMCs provided the cDNA or gDNA that served as material.

Participants, about 18 to 95 years old, spanned 25 or so US areas. TCRdb keeps only in-frame clones here, not all; method: immunoSEQ multiplex PCR. The sample has about 200,000 clones; 86% are singletons. This TCR came from a man between 40 and 49 years old with acute COVID-19. The specimen sequenced was PBMCs or T cells enriched from blood (not recorded which).

CDR3 region: CASKQGPTSQETQYF. CDR3 sequence (DNA): TGTGCCAGCAAACAGGGCCCTACATCCCAAGAGACCCAGTACTTC. This sequence joins TRBV19 and TRBJ2-5; D is perhaps TRBD1 (6 bases). In germline, CDR1 is LNHDA, CDR2 SQIVND (reference sequence). The CDR3 totals 15 residues. V was clipped by 9 bases and J by 1 base, with 18 bases between them.